This T cell receptor beta chain stems from a study of follicular helper T cells after annual influenza vaccination (dated by TCRdb to 2017 to 2019). Study-wide context: Blood was collected on days 0, 7 and 28 after each seasonal influenza vaccination. The 2013-2014 samples were cryopreserved, while the 2015 samples were processed right after collection. To look at recall of cTfh clones, some subjects were tracked through successive annual vaccinations covering the 2013-2014, 2014-2015 and 2015-2016 seasons. Multi-year samples were obtained from about 6 subjects, with two vaccination seasons covered for a few subjects and three seasons covered for two subjects. One week after vaccination, a second recruited cohort of 12 to 13 subjects (Table S1) displayed a similar ICOS+CD38+ cTfh response.

What this sample's time point label stands for: 2015-2016 season, pre-vaccination. Adults were given seasonal inactivated influenza vaccine (Fluvarix), and sorted blood CD4 subsets were followed by TCRB sequencing before and after vaccination. To be eligible, subjects had to live in the community and must not have received influenza vaccine in the previous 6 months. Exclusions included influenza vaccine contraindications, substance abuse, HIV/AIDS, active malignancy, immunomodulatory medication and active illness such as respiratory infection. At each time point, somewhere between roughly 35 and 110 mL of blood was taken. Ficoll-Paque PLUS or SepMate separation was used to isolate PBMC. As a non-Tfh comparison subset, CXCR5- memory CD4 T cells were sorted. Cell subsets were sorted from PBMC on a BD FACS Aria before DNA extraction. Overall results and qualifications from the work: Because only roughly 10-23% of the analyzed cells gave productive TCRB sequences, there was no way to sample rare clonotypes. Successive annual vaccinations recalled a recurrent oligoclonal ICOS+CD38+ cTfh response that contained tetramer and AIM influenza-specific clonotypes. Day 7 ICOS+CD38+ clones were most often found later in ICOS-CD38- cTfh, suggesting that subset may serve as a memory reservoir. ICOS+CD38+ cTfh clonality correlated with the frequency of that population, and its change correlated with the change in circulating plasmablast frequency. In the assessment of influenza clone enrichment, the possibility that the much larger non-cTfh compartments were undersampled could not be ruled out.

As for this clone: Its antigen remains undetermined. No much larger clone is present one base from it, and per-base qualities are unavailable.

The library was obtained by the immunoSEQ multiplex PCR assay. Adaptive Biotechnologies handled the TCRB amplification, library preparation, sequencing and preliminary bioinformatics at Survey level resolution. The authors' pipeline ran thus. Clonality was computed in R as 1 minus normalized Shannon entropy; the Gini index was calculated with the R package ineq. To get the overlap score, the summed counts of shared sequences were divided by the total counts of all sequences in both of the compared samples. Shared-clonotype significance used Fisher's exact test assuming a theoretical repertoire of 10^7 TCRB sequences. As stored in TCRdb, this immuneACCESS dataset retains in-frame rearrangements with V and J assigned. A fraction of the clones does not appear; measured against another copy, unresolved V genes explain less than half of the discrepancy, and the remainder lacks a known reason. V, J and clone size reflect that table, while D and trimming were determined from the DNA. The sample has some 13,000 clones on record, approximately 80% of them singletons. 0.4% to 0.55% of the sample is taken by the ten largest.

Here the sequenced sample was CXCR5- memory CD4+ T cells sorted from blood, taken on the day of influenza vaccination. Taken with the paper, the label for cell subset or site translates to: CXCR5- memory CD4 T cells. The receptor comes from an adult who received the influenza vaccine.

The nucleotides read TGTGCCAGCAGCAAAAAGGGCGGCTTGGAGACTCTTAAGAAGGGCTATGGCTACACCTTC. Its protein reads: CASSKKGGLETLKKGYGYTF. This chain is built from TRBV21-1 and TRBJ1-2. TRBV21-1 is listed as a pseudogene. The CDR3 covers 20 residues, taking in both the cysteine and the phenylalanine. The sequence is cut down to CDR3 DNA, 60 bases in frame from base 1.